This T cell receptor beta chain was sequenced in a study of T cell responses to AZD1222 COVID-19 vaccine. Assay used: immunoSEQ multiplex PCR; TCRdb lists only in-frame clones, some missing. Found here are 130,000 or so clones, roughly 91% of them singletons; the top ten hold about 1.1%. Details on this clone: Its antigen is undetermined.

Germline loops: CDR1 ENHRY, CDR2 SYGVKD. The CDR3 contains 16 residues. The V end was cut by 5 bases, the J end by 2 bases, with 17 bases between. Study results and limitations: Donors, mostly white British, included more females; clonal diversity was possibly underestimated.

The origin of this receptor is an adult who received the AZD1222 COVID-19 vaccine. Material: peripheral blood, obtained 28 days after the second AZD1222 dose. The J gene is TRBJ2-3, the V gene TRBV10-3; tentative D call: TRBD2 (7 bases). Here the CDR3 reads CAISRPLGGATDTQYF. CDR3 sequence (DNA): TGTGCCATCAGTCGACCTTTGGGGGGGGCCACAGATACGCAGTATTTT.